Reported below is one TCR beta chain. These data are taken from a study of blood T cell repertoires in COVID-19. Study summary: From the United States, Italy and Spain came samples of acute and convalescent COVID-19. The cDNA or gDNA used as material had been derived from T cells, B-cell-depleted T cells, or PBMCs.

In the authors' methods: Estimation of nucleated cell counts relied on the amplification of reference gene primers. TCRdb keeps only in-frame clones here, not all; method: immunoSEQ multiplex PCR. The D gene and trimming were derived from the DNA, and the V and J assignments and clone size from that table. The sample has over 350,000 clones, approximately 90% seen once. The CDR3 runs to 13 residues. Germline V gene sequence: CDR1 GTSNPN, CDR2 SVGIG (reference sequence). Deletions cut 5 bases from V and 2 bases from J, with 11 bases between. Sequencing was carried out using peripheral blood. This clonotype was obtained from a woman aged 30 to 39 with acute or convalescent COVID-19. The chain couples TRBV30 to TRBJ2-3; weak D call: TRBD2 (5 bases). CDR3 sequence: CAWPIRDTDTQYF. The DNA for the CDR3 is TGTGCCTGGCCAATCCGGGACACAGATACGCAGTATTTT.